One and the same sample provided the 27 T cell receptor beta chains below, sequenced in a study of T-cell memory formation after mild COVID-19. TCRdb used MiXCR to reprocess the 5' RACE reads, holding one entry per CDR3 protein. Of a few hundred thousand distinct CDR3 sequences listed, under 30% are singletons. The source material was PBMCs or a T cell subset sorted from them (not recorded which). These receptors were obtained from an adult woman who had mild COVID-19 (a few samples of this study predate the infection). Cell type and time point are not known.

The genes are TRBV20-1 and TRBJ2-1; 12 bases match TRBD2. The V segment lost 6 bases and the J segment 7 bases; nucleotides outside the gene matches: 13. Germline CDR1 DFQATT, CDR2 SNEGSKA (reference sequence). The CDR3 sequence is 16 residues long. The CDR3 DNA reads TGCAGTGCGGAATTACTAGCGGGGGGTTCCTTGAATGAGCAGTTCTTC. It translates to CSAELLAGGSLNEQFF.

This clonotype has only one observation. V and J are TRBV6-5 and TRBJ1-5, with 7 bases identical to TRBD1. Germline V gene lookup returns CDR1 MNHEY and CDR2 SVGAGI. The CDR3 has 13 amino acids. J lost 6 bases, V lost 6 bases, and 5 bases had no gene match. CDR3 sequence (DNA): TGTGCCAGCAGCCGACAGGGAACTCAGCCCCAGCATTTT. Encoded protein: CASSRQGTQPQHF.

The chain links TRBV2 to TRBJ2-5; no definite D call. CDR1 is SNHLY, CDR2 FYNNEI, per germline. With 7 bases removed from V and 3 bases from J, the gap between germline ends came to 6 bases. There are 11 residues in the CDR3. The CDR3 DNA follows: TGTGCCAGCACCCCGAAAGAGACCCAGTACTTC. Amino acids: CASTPKETQYF.

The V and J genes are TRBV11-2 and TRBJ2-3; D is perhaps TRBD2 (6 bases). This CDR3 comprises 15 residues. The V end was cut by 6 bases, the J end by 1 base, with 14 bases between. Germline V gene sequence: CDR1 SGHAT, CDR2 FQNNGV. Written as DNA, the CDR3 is TGTGCCAGCAGATATAGCGGTTGGGGCACAGATACGCAGTATTTT. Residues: CASRYSGWGTDTQYF.

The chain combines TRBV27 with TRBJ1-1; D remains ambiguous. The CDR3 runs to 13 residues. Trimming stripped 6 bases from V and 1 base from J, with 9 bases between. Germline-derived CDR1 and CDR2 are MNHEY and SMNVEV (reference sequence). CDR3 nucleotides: TGTGCCAGCAGACTAGGGCGGAACACTGAAGCTTTCTTT. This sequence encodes CASRLGRNTEAFF.

CDR3 coding DNA: TGTGCCAGCAGGACCAACGGGAACTCTGGGGCCAACGTCCTGACTTTC. Its translation: CASRTNGNSGANVLTF. V and J are TRBV6-5 and TRBJ2-6; maybe TRBD2 (5 bases). CDR1 and CDR2 (germline): MNHEY, SVGAGI. The CDR3 extends over 16 amino acids. The V end was cut by 6 bases, the J end by 0 bases, with 12 bases between.

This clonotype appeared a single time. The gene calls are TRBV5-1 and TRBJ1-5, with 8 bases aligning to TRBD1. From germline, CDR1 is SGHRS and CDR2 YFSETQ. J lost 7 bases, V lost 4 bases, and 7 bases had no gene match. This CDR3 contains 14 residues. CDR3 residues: CASSPRTGTQPQHF. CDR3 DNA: TGCGCCAGCAGCCCGCGGACAGGGACGCAGCCCCAGCATTTT.

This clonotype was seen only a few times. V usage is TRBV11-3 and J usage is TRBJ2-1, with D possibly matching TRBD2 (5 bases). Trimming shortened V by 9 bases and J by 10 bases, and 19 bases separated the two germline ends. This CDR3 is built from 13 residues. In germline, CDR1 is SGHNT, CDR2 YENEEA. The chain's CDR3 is CASSGSLIKEQFF. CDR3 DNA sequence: TGTGCCAGTTCGGGGAGCCTGATTAAGGAGCAGTTCTTC.

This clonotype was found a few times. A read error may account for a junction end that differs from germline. This CDR3 reads CASSLGVATQETQYF. The CDR3 coding sequence is TGTGCTAGCAGCTTAGGGGTAGCCACCCAAGAGACCCAGTACTTC. The genes are TRBV7-7 and TRBJ2-5; possible D gene TRBD1, 5 bases. Germline CDR1 reads SSHAT; CDR2 reads FNYEAQ (reference sequence). The CDR3 loop spans 15 amino acids.

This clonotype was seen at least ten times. This CDR3 reads CASSLAADTQYF. CDR3 DNA: TGTGCCAGCAGCTTAGCAGCTGATACGCAGTATTTT. The chain has TRBV7-9 and TRBJ2-3; D remains unclear. Germline CDR1 is SEHNR and CDR2 is FQNEAQ (reference sequence). V shed 0 bases and J shed 6 bases, with 4 bases lying between them. The CDR3 covers 12 residues. The full variable domain, completed using reference TRBV7-9 and TRBJ2-3, is DTGVSQNPRHKITKRGQNVTFRCDPISEHNRLYWYRQTLGQGPEFLTYFQNEAQLEKSRLLSDRFSAERPKGSFSTLEIQRTEQGDSAMYLCASSLAADTQYFGPGTRLTVL.

The DNA of the CDR3 is TGTGCCAGCAGCTTAGCGGCGAGCGGGAGCTCCTACAATGAGCAGTTCTTC. As protein: CASSLAASGSSYNEQFF. The chain employs TRBV7-6 and TRBJ2-1; 8 bases fit TRBD2. This CDR3 spans 17 amino acids. Trimming at V came to 0 bases and at J to 0 bases, leaving 4 bases not matched to a gene. The germline gives CDR1 SGHVS, CDR2 FNYEAQ. The full variable domain, rest sourced from reference TRBV7-6 and TRBJ2-1, is GAGVSQSPRYKVTKRGQDVALRCDPISGHVSLYWYRQALGQGPEFLTYFNYEAQQDKSGLPNDRFSAERPEGSISTLTIQRTEQRDSAMYRCASSLAASGSSYNEQFFGPGTRLTVL.

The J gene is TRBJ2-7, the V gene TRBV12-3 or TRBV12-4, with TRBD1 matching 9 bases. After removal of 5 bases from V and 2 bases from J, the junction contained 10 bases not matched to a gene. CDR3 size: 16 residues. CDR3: CASSPSPGQGPYEQYF. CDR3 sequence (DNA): TGTGCCAGCAGTCCTTCCCCCGGACAGGGGCCCTACGAGCAGTACTTC.

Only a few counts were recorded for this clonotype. The CDR3 protein is CASSQFLAGGFTDTQYF. CDR3 sequence (DNA): TGCGCCAGCAGTCAATTTCTAGCGGGGGGTTTCACAGATACGCAGTATTTT. This rearrangement joins TRBV4-1 to TRBJ2-3; 11 bases are a match to TRBD2. Unmatched junction bases numbered 10, after V lost 6 bases and J lost 2 bases. This CDR3 region has 17 residues. Germline CDR1 is MGHRA and CDR2 is YSYEKL.

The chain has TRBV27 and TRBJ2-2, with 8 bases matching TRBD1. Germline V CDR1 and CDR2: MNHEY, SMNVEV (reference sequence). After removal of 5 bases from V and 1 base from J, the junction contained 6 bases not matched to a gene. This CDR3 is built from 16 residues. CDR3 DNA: TGTGCCAGCAGTCCCCGGACAGGGTGGAACACCGGGGAGCTGTTTTTT. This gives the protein CASSPRTGWNTGELFF.

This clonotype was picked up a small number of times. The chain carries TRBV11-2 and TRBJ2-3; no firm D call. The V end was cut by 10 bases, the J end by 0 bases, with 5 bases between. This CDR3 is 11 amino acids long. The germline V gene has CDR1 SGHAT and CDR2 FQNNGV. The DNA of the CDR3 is TGTGCCATCCCTAGCACAGATACGCAGTATTTT. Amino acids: CAIPSTDTQYF.

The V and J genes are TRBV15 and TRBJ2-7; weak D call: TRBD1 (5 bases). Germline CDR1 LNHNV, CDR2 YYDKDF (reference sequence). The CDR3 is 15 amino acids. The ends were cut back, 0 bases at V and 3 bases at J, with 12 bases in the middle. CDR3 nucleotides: TGTGCCACCAGCAGAGATTCTGGACATTTCTACGAGCAGTACTTC. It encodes CATSRDSGHFYEQYF.

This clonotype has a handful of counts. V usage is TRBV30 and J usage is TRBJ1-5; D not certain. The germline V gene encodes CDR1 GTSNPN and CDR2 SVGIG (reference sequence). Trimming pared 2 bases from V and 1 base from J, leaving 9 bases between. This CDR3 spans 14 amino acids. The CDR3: CAWSIGGSNQPQHF. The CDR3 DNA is TGTGCCTGGAGTATTGGAGGAAGCAATCAGCCCCAGCATTTT.

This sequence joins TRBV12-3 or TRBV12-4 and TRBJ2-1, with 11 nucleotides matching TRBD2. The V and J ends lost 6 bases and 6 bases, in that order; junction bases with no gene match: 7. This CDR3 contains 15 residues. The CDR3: CASSPGLAEGNEQFF. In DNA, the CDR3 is TGTGCCAGCAGCCCGGGACTAGCGGAAGGCAATGAGCAGTTCTTC.

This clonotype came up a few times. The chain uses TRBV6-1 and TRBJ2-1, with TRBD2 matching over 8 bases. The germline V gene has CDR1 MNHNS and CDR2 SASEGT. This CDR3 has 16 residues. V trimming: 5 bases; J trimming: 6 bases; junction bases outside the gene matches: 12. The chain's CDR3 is CASSLPGVAGFNEQFF. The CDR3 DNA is TGTGCCAGCAGTCTACCGGGGGTAGCGGGATTCAATGAGCAGTTCTTC.

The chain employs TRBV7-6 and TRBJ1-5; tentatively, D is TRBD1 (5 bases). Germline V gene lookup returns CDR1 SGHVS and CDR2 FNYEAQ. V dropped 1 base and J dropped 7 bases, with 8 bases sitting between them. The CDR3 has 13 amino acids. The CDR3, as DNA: TGTGCCAGCAGCTTAGGGGGCCCCCAGCCCCAGCATTTT. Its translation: CASSLGGPQPQHF. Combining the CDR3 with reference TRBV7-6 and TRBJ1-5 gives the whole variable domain GAGVSQSPRYKVTKRGQDVALRCDPISGHVSLYWYRQALGQGPEFLTYFNYEAQQDKSGLPNDRFSAERPEGSISTLTIQRTEQRDSAMYRCASSLGGPQPQHFGDGTRLSIL.

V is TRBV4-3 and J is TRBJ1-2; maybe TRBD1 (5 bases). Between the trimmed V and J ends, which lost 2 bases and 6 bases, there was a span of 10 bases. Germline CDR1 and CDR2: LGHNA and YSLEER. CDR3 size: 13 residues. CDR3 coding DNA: TGCGCCAGCAGCCAAATTAGGGGCCATGGCTACACCTTC. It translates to CASSQIRGHGYTF.

This CDR3 is CASSYTSGGPNNEQFF. The CDR3 region has the DNA TGTGCCAGCAGTTATACGAGCGGGGGGCCCAACAATGAGCAGTTCTTC. The chain couples TRBV6-6 to TRBJ2-1, with TRBD2 identical over 9 bases. J was trimmed by 5 bases and V by 3 bases; bases with no gene match: 8. Germline V gene lookup returns CDR1 MNHNY and CDR2 SVGAGI (reference sequence). This CDR3 has 16 residues.

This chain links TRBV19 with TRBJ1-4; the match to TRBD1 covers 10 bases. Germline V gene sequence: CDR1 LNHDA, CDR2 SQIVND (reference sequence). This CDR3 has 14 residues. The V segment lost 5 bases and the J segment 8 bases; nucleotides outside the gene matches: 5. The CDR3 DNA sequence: TGTGCCAGTAGTGCGGGACAGGGGAAAGAAAAACTGTTTTTT. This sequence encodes CASSAGQGKEKLFF.

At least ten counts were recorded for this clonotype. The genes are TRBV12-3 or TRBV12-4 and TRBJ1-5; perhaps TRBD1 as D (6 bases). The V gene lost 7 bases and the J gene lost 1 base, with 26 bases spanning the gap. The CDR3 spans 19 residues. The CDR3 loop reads CASNTFTPGQRGSNQPQHF. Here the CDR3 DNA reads TGTGCCAGCAATACATTTACCCCCGGACAGCGTGGGAGCAATCAGCCCCAGCATTTT.

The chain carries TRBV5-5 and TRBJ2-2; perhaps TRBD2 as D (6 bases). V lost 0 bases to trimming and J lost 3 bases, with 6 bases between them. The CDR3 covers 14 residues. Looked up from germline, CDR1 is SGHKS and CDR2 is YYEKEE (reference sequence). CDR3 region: CASSLGDYTGELFF. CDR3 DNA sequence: TGTGCCAGCAGCTTGGGGGACTACACCGGGGAGCTGTTTTTT. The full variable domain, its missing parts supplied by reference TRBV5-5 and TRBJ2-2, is DAGVTQSPTHLIKTRGQQVTLRCSPISGHKSVSWYQQVLGQGPQFIFQYYEKEERGRGNFPDRFSARQFPNYSSELNVNALLLGDSALYLCASSLGDYTGELFFGEGSRLTVL.

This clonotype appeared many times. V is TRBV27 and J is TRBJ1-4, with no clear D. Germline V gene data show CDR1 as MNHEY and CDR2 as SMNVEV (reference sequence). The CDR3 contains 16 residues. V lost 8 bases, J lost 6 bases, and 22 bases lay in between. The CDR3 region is CASSIGRGMGHEKLFF. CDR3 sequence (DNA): TGTGCCAGCTCCATAGGGAGAGGGATGGGTCATGAAAAACTGTTTTTT.

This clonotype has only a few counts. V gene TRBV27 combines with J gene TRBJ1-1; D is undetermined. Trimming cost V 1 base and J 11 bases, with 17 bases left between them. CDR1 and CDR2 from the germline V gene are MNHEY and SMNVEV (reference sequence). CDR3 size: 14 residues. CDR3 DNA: TGTGCCAGCAGTTTATTAGCCAGGTCACCGGAGGCTTTCTTT. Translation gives CASSLLARSPEAFF.